The clone carrying this T cell receptor (beta chain) was seen many times. Its antigen is currently unknown. These data come from a study of T-cell reconstitution after alpha-beta-depleted transplantation in children. Unique molecular identifiers were used to barcode this TCRbeta library. TCRdb re-called the PCR reads through MiXCR, storing one row per CDR3 protein. The sample has 65,000 to 90,000 distinct CDR3 sequences; about 11% are singletons. Study findings and constraints: Most T-cell counts and diversity one year after the transplant came from T cells that were newly produced. There were reportedly several hundred expanded graft clones from which alpha-beta T cells came about two months after transplant. Day-60 TCRbeta diversity that was high in some patients was derived from surviving recipient T cells and thymic progenitors.

The CDR3 totals 12 residues. The V gene's germline CDR1 is ENHRY and CDR2 SYGVKD. V lost 2 bases and J lost 9, with 8 bases in between. V usage is TRBV10-3 and J usage is TRBJ2-1; no clear D. This receptor was obtained from a boy younger than 18 with acute myeloid leukemia, due to receive a stem cell transplant. The specimen comprised PBMCs, sampled before TCRalphabeta/CD19-depleted stem cell transplant. The DNA of the CDR3 is TGTGCCATCAGTGAGGTAGAATTTGAGCAGTTCTTC. It codes for CAISEVEFEQFF.